The T cell receptor (beta chain) under discussion was sequenced for a study of cytomegalovirus exposure and HLA in healthy donors. The CDR3 is 17 amino acids. The V and J ends lost 4 bases and 4 bases, in that order; junction bases with no gene match: 10. Germline values: CDR1 SEHNR, CDR2 FQNEAQ (reference sequence). PCR primers comprised 60 Vbeta and 13 Jbeta primers. Clones were read by immunoSEQ multiplex PCR, and TCRdb kept only the in-frame ones, dropping some. The sample includes fewer than 200,000 clones, 80% of them seen just once. Notes on the study in general: The authors confirmed in vitro that a few CMV-associated chains were specific for CMV antigens.

On this clone: Its antigen remains unknown.

Sequencing was carried out using PBMCs. The chain joins TRBV7-9 to TRBJ2-2; 9 bases are shared with TRBD2. The sequence was obtained from a man aged 18 to 29 in good health and CMV-seropositive. The CDR3 sequence: CASSSLISGSITGELFF. Here the CDR3 DNA reads TGTGCCAGCAGCTCACTCATTAGCGGGAGCATCACCGGGGAGCTGTTTTTT.